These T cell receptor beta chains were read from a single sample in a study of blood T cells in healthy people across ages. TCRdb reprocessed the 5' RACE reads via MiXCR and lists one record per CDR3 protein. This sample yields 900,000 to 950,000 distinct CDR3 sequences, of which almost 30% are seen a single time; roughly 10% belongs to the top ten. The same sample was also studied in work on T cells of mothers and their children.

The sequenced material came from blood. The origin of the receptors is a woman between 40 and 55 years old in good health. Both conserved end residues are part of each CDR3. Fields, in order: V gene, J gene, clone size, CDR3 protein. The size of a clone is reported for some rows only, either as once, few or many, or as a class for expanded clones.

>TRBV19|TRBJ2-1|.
CASSSEGSYNEQFF
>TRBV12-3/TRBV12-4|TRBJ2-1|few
CASRLQGRWFDEQFF
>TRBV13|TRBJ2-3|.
CASSFKGGETSTDTQYF
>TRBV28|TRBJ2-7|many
CASSFRNRAYEQYF
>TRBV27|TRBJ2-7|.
CASRVLSYEQYF
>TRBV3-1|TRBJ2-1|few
CASSQESGGRNEQFF
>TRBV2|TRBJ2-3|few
CACSEALTSGVTDTQYF
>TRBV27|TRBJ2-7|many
CASTPSGTHSYEQYF
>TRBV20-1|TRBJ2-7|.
CSAYRASVESSYEQYF
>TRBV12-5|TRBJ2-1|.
CASGPDLNNEQFF
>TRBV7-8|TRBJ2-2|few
CASRLRGGLNTGELFF
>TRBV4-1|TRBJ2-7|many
CASSEGPRPDEQYF
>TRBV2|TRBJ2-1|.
CASWESSFDNGQFF
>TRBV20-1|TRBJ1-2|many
CSARDRSYGYTF